The source of this T cell receptor beta chain is a study of cytomegalovirus exposure and HLA in healthy donors. Across the whole study: Among the approximately 420 donors who were genotyped, roughly 86% fell in the genetic ancestry cluster that is associated with self-reported Caucasian donors. Study observations and caveats: It was taken for granted in presence/absence analyses that sequencing depth across donors was roughly uniform.

Per germline, CDR1 MNHEY and CDR2 SMNVEV (reference sequence). The V gene end was trimmed by 3 bases and the J gene end by 0 bases; junction bases not matched to a gene: 4. The CDR3 consists of 15 residues. As regards this clone: Its cognate antigen is unknown.

PCR amplification relied on 60 Vbeta primers (plus 13 Jbeta primers). The method was immunoSEQ multiplex PCR; TCRdb's version includes in-frame clones alone and lacks a portion of them. This table has 100,000 to 150,000 clones, approximately 82% appearing once. The sample was PBMCs. This TCR came from a man in his late teens or twenties in good health and CMV-seropositive. V is TRBV27 and J is TRBJ2-7; TRBD2 matches at 8 bases. Here the CDR3 reads CASSFGGASSYEQYF. The CDR3 DNA sequence: TGTGCCAGCAGTTTCGGGGGGGCAAGCTCCTACGAGCAGTACTTC.